This T cell receptor (beta chain) was observed in a study of naive and memory T cell subsets. The library had UMIs added by 3' ligation of an oligonucleotide to TCR cDNA. Whole-blood samples were 2.5 to 3 ml of peripheral blood from healthy adult volunteers. Reverse transcription used DNase-treated unsorted total RNA, aiming for 1 to 1000 ng. Four PCR rounds used nested alpha and beta constant region primers plus the SP2 primer. Alpha and beta constant region primers primed reverse transcription for blood and skin samples. TCRdb ran MiXCR on the 5' RACE reads and lists one entry per CDR3 protein. Counted here are roughly 48,000 distinct CDR3 sequences, 4.7% occurring once; the ten biggest clones make up more than 0.75%. The germline gives CDR1 SGDLS, CDR2 YYNGEE. The CDR3 is 15 amino acids. Trimming removed 2 bases from V and 6 bases from J, with 17 bases in between. This clonotype occurred many times.

The chain uses TRBV9 and TRBJ1-1; the D is unclear. The sequence was obtained from a female donor in good health. The CDR3 coding sequence is TGTGCCAGCAGCGTCCCCAGTCTTTGGATCCCTGAAGCTTTCTTT. Translated, it gives CASSVPSLWIPEAFF.